The rows below give T cell receptor beta chains drawn from one sample of a study of CXCR3-negative and CXCR3-positive naive CD8 T cells. TCRdb reprocessed the 5' RACE reads and stores each CDR3 protein as one record, lacking DNA. With more than 45,000 distinct CDR3 sequences in the sample, the ten largest clones hold more than 0.35%. The sequencing input was naive CXCR3- CD8+ T cells from blood. Every receptor here comes from a human donor in good health. Some clones in this sample may be carry-over from other donors' samples. Both conserved end residues are part of each CDR3. Each record gives: J gene, CDR3 length, V gene, CDR3 protein.

TRBJ2-7	15	TRBV4-3	CASSQDLSPTYEQYF
TRBJ2-7	17	TRBV20-1	CSASGGTGVPDNYEQYF
TRBJ2-5	16	TRBV5-1	CASSLVPGLAGATQYF
TRBJ2-5	15	TRBV12-3/TRBV12-4	CASSPPGQGRETQYF
TRBJ2-4	13	TRBV29-1	CSVESLPRDIQYF
TRBJ2-5	16	TRBV6-5	CASRAQGAGRQETQYF
TRBJ2-2	15	TRBV28	CASSPDRSNTVELFF
TRBJ1-1	13	TRBV21-1	CASGFKGNTEAFF
TRBJ2-7	18	TRBV11-2	CASSLDYKTSGLGYEQYF
TRBJ2-2	17	TRBV4-2	CASSLVEDRPNTGELFF
TRBJ1-2	15	TRBV27	CASSSVLDSNYGYTF
TRBJ2-3	14	TRBV19	CASSRPGGEQAQYF
TRBJ1-1	15	TRBV2	CASSEHLGRGTEAFF
TRBJ2-7	11	TRBV11-2	CASSSALEQYF
TRBJ2-7	12	TRBV29-1	CSAVGTGGEQYF
TRBJ2-5	15	TRBV12-3/TRBV12-4	CASSLGVGVQETQYF
TRBJ1-5	15	TRBV28	CASSPYRYSNQPQHF
TRBJ2-1	14	TRBV4-1	CASSQWTGDNEQFF
TRBJ1-1	17	TRBV18	CASSEIGHQSMNTEAFF
TRBJ2-3	15	TRBV20-1	CSARRISESTDTQYF
TRBJ2-5	14	TRBV7-8	CASSPRGLGETQYF
TRBJ1-1	14	TRBV3-1	CASSPGRVNTEAFF
TRBJ2-3	16	TRBV4-2	CASSQTSGISTDTQYF
TRBJ1-2	11	TRBV7-9	CASSLAGGYTF
TRBJ2-7	13	TRBV6-5	CASSYSRVGEQYF
TRBJ1-1	13	TRBV29-1	CSARTGGGTEAFF
TRBJ2-7	16	TRBV20-1	CSARAGKWNAPYEQYF
TRBJ2-1	15	TRBV11-2	CASSGHHDLYNEQFF
TRBJ2-7	14	TRBV3-1	CASSEPGLAYEQYF
TRBJ2-7	15	TRBV20-1	CSASRLAGGDYEQYF
TRBJ2-2	18	TRBV9	CASSGRLLAASNTGELFF
TRBJ2-2	12	TRBV27	CVSSLLTGELFF
TRBJ2-1	15	TRBV4-2	CASSQDEGLLGEQFF
TRBJ1-2	12	TRBV12-3/TRBV12-4	CASTLGVNGYTF
TRBJ1-2	15	TRBV29-1	CSVEEVPPPGYGYTF
TRBJ2-2	12	TRBV10-3	CASARGAGELFF
TRBJ2-7	14	TRBV20-1	CSARDPPSSYEQYF
TRBJ2-2	12	TRBV12-3/TRBV12-4	CASSLVTGELFF
TRBJ2-1	15	TRBV10-3	CAIRPGGEAYNEQFF
TRBJ2-5	12	TRBV7-9	CASSPLGGTQYF
TRBJ2-7	14	TRBV29-1	CSVEESALSYEQYF
TRBJ2-1	16	TRBV5-1	CASSVMGGSSYNEQFF
TRBJ1-1	16	TRBV29-1	CSVLGGSLGFSTEAFF
TRBJ2-5	17	TRBV28	CASSLVPPRGGLETQYF
TRBJ2-6	13	TRBV4-1	CASRGTGANVLTF